A selection of T cell receptor beta chains follows, all from one sample in a study of cytomegalovirus exposure and HLA in healthy donors. Sequencing was performed with immunoSEQ multiplex PCR; in TCRdb, only in-frame clones are kept and a portion is missing. The sample has roughly 200,000 clones, approximately 80% seen once. The sequencing sample was made of PBMCs. The origin of the receptors is a woman aged 30 to 39 in good health and CMV-seronegative. Both conserved end residues are part of each CDR3. D genes are given only for firm matches. Some rows have no size entry. The others give once, few or many, or a class for an expanded clone.

clone_size	v_call	cdr3_length	j_call	d_call	cdr3_aa	cdr3_nt
once	TRBV2	13	TRBJ1-1	.	CASSEGGAYKAFF	TGTGCCAGCAGTGAGGGAGGGGCCTATAAAGCTTTCTTT
.	TRBV7-2	15	TRBJ1-6	.	CASSSLGGLDSPLHF	TGTGCCAGCAGCTCTTTGGGAGGGTTGGACTCACCCCTCCACTTT
.	TRBV6-5	15	TRBJ1-1	TRBD1	CASSPRGQGGTEAFF	TGTGCCAGCAGCCCCCGGGGACAGGGGGGGACTGAAGCTTTCTTT
.	TRBV2	14	TRBJ1-5	.	CASNPLRSNQPQHF	TGTGCCAGCAACCCTCTAAGGAGTAATCAGCCCCAGCATTTT
.	TRBV5-1	14	TRBJ2-7	.	CASSLAVSSYEQYF	TGCGCCAGCAGCTTGGCAGTTTCCTCCTACGAGCAGTACTTC
.	TRBV28	14	TRBJ2-7	.	CASTLWGRSYEQYF	TGTGCCAGCACTCTTTGGGGGCGATCCTACGAGCAGTACTTC
.	TRBV5-1	15	TRBJ2-2	.	CASSLEEWNTGELFF	TGCGCCAGCAGCTTGGAGGAGTGGAACACCGGGGAGCTGTTTTTT
once	TRBV5-1	18	TRBJ2-6	TRBD1	CASSLAGTVNSGANVLTF	TGCGCCAGCAGCTTGGCCGGGACAGTCAACTCTGGGGCCAACGTCCTGACTTTC
.	TRBV18	14	TRBJ2-3	.	CASSPKGGLDTQYF	TGTGCCAGCTCACCAAAGGGGGGGCTTGATACGCAGTATTTT
.	TRBV27	14	TRBJ2-1	.	CASSFGDTPNEQFF	TGTGCCAGCAGTTTTGGCGACACCCCGAATGAGCAGTTCTTC
few	TRBV10-1	16	TRBJ1-1	TRBD1	CARPGQGVRGGDEAFF	TGCGCCAGGCCGGGACAGGGGGTTAGAGGGGGCGACGAAGCTTTCTTT
once	TRBV5-1	15	TRBJ2-3	TRBD1	CASSILTGYTDTQYF	TGCGCCAGCAGCATCTTGACAGGGTACACAGATACGCAGTATTTT
.	TRBV9	15	TRBJ1-2	.	CASSEDNTAPYGYTF	TGTGCCAGCAGCGAGGACAACACGGCCCCCTATGGCTACACCTTC
.	TRBV6-5	12	TRBJ1-1	.	CASRPGNTEAFF	TGTGCCAGCAGGCCGGGGAACACTGAAGCTTTCTTT
.	TRBV10-2	17	TRBJ1-2	.	CASSGWGGNRARYGYTF	TGCGCCAGCAGTGGGTGGGGCGGTAACAGGGCCCGCTATGGCTACACCTTC
.	TRBV29-1	16	TRBJ2-7	TRBD2	CSVGSTSGYYSYEQYF	TGCAGCGTTGGATCGACTAGCGGATACTACTCCTACGAGCAGTACTTC
.	TRBV5-1	15	TRBJ2-2	.	CASSWDTSNTGELFF	TGCGCCAGCAGCTGGGACACCTCGAACACCGGGGAGCTGTTTTTT
.	TRBV7-8	16	TRBJ2-7	.	CASSLAEPGLGYEQYF	TGTGCCAGCAGCTTAGCGGAGCCGGGACTGGGCTACGAGCAGTACTTC
.	TRBV5-1	15	TRBJ1-3	TRBD1	CASSSGQISGNTIYF	TGCGCCAGCAGCTCGGGACAGATCTCTGGAAACACCATATATTTT
.	TRBV7-6	14	TRBJ2-5	TRBD2	CASSLGTSGETQYF	TGTGCCAGCAGCTTAGGGACTAGCGGGGAGACCCAGTACTTC
.	TRBV29-1	14	TRBJ1-1	.	CSVNRQETNTEAFF	TGCAGCGTTAACCGACAGGAGACGAACACTGAAGCTTTCTTT
.	TRBV5-1	16	TRBJ2-5	TRBD1	CASSITSGTGPETQYF	TGCGCCAGCAGCATTACTTCCGGGACAGGCCCAGAGACCCAGTACTTC
.	TRBV11-2	15	TRBJ2-2	.	CASSLDWKEDGELFF	TGTGCCAGCAGCTTAGATTGGAAGGAGGACGGGGAGCTGTTTTTT
.	TRBV7-9	16	TRBJ2-1	TRBD1	CASSSPDRGWYNEQFF	TGTGCCAGCAGCTCCCCGGACAGGGGATGGTACAATGAGCAGTTCTTC
.	TRBV5-5	15	TRBJ1-1	.	CASSLAGVLNTEAFF	TGTGCCAGCAGCTTGGCAGGGGTCCTGAACACTGAAGCTTTCTTT
.	TRBV11-2	15	TRBJ1-1	.	CASSLERRVWTEAFF	TGTGCCAGCAGCTTAGAGCGCAGGGTATGGACTGAAGCTTTCTTT
.	TRBV6-1	16	TRBJ1-5	.	CASSATDAGWSQPQHF	TGTGCCAGCAGTGCTACGGACGCGGGTTGGAGCCAGCCCCAGCATTTT
.	TRBV27	14	TRBJ2-7	.	CASSFLGSSYEQYF	TGTGCCAGCAGTTTTCTGGGCAGCTCCTACGAGCAGTACTTC
.	TRBV19	12	TRBJ1-2	.	CASSIQGYGYTF	TGTGCCAGTAGTATACAGGGTTATGGCTACACCTTC
.	TRBV7-9	14	TRBJ2-1	.	CASSTPRVGDEQFF	TGTGCCAGCAGCACCCCACGGGTAGGAGATGAGCAGTTCTTC
.	TRBV15	16	TRBJ1-2	.	CATSIGGEGPLWGYTF	TGTGCCACCAGTATTGGGGGCGAGGGCCCACTATGGGGCTACACCTTC
.	TRBV5-1	16	TRBJ2-3	.	CASSLGLADSTDTQYF	TGCGCCAGCAGCTTGGGTCTAGCAGACAGCACAGATACGCAGTATTTT
.	TRBV4-1	17	TRBJ1-6	TRBD1	CASSQDPSTGGNSPLHF	TGCGCCAGCAGCCAAGACCCTTCGACAGGGGGCAATTCACCCCTCCACTTT
few	TRBV27	14	TRBJ1-1	.	CASKNFLANTEAFF	TGTGCCAGCAAAAACTTCCTCGCGAACACTGAAGCTTTCTTT
.	TRBV30	13	TRBJ2-1	.	CAFSSDSYNEQFF	TGTGCCTTCTCTAGCGACTCCTACAATGAGCAGTTCTTC